A selection of T cell receptor beta chains follows, all from one sample in a study of CD8 T cells in ankylosing spondylitis. TCRdb reprocessed the 5' RACE reads via MiXCR and lists one record per CDR3 protein. This sample has 250,000 or so distinct CDR3 sequences, with 20% to 30% found just once. Sequencing used blood, either unsorted or a sorted T cell fraction (not recorded which). The source of these receptors is a male donor with ankylosing spondylitis or in good health (not recorded which). CDR3s include the opening cysteine and the closing phenylalanine or tryptophan. D genes are given only for firm matches. Rows give clone size only sometimes, using once, few, many, or a class for an expanded clone.

>TRBV20-1|TRBJ1-5|-|-
CSARKGQGYNQPQHF
TGCAGTGCTAGAAAGGGGCAGGGGTACAATCAGCCCCAGCATTTT
>TRBV19|TRBJ2-1|once|-
CASSMVGRKGHYNEQFF
TGTGCCAGTAGTATGGTCGGACGGAAAGGACATTACAATGAGCAGTTCTTC
>TRBV6-2/TRBV6-3|TRBJ1-5|-|-
CASSYSRNQPQHF
TGTGCCAGCAGTTATTCCCGAAATCAGCCCCAGCATTTT
>TRBV12-3/TRBV12-4|TRBJ2-2|few|TRBD1
CASSRQGGGELFF
TGTGCCAGCAGTCGACAGGGTGGCGGGGAGCTGTTTTTT
>TRBV10-3|TRBJ2-3|-|-
CAISQSGDPTDTQYF
TGTGCCATCAGTCAATCAGGGGACCCCACAGATACGCAGTATTTT
>TRBV2|TRBJ1-2|-|-
CASSELSTGQYGYTF
TGTGCCAGCAGTGAACTTAGCACAGGACAATATGGCTACACCTTC
>TRBV10-1|TRBJ2-1|few|TRBD2
CASSESIAGGPVWEQFF
TGCGCCAGCAGTGAGTCCATAGCGGGGGGCCCTGTATGGGAGCAGTTCTTC
>TRBV10-3|TRBJ1-1|many|-
CAITAGLTGPEAFF
TGTGCCATCACGGCGGGATTAACGGGCCCTGAAGCTTTCTTT
>TRBV29-1|TRBJ2-5|many|-
CSVGVIGLPDFGETQYF
TGCAGCGTTGGGGTGATCGGACTCCCCGACTTTGGTGAGACCCAGTACTTC
>TRBV30|TRBJ2-3|-|-
CAWSLKGSTDTQYF
TGTGCCTGGAGTCTTAAGGGTAGCACAGATACGCAGTATTTT
>TRBV18|TRBJ2-1|-|-
CASSIGRNGQFF
TGTGCCAGCTCAATAGGGCGCAATGGGCAGTTCTTC
>TRBV7-2|TRBJ2-5|many|-
CASSLSLAARETQYF
TGTGCCAGCAGCCTCTCATTAGCGGCGCGGGAGACCCAGTACTTC
>TRBV5-6|TRBJ2-5|many|TRBD1
CASSPGQGNVETQYF
TGTGCCAGCAGTCCGGGACAGGGGAACGTGGAGACCCAGTACTTC
>TRBV20-1|TRBJ2-7|many|-
CSAIKGLEQYF
TGCAGTGCTATAAAAGGGCTCGAGCAGTACTTC
>TRBV20-1|TRBJ2-5|-|-
CSALTLTHRETQYF
TGCAGTGCTCTGACCCTGACTCACCGAGAGACCCAGTACTTC
>TRBV29-1|TRBJ1-2|-|-
CSSSEIYGYTF
TGCAGCTCGTCGGAGATCTATGGCTACACCTTC
>TRBV20-1|TRBJ2-1|many|-
CSAPRGTPYNEQFF
TGCAGTGCCCCCCGTGGCACACCCTACAATGAGCAGTTCTTC
>TRBV20-1|TRBJ2-2|-|-
CSARNPGLRGTGELFF
TGCAGTGCTAGAAACCCGGGACTTCGGGGAACCGGGGAGCTGTTTTTT
>TRBV24-1|TRBJ2-3|-|-
CATSDPSEGGSTDTQYF
TGTGCCACCAGTGACCCTTCCGAGGGGGGGAGCACAGATACGCAGTATTTT
>TRBV12-3/TRBV12-4|TRBJ1-6|-|TRBD1
CASSFRSTGFNSPLHF
TGTGCCAGCAGTTTCCGGTCGACAGGGTTTAATTCACCCCTCCACTTT
>TRBV20-1|TRBJ2-7|-|-
CSARVRGDEQYF
TGCAGTGCTAGAGTTCGTGGGGACGAGCAGTACTTC
>TRBV20-1|TRBJ2-5|-|TRBD2
CSVEAGGEETQYF
TGCAGTGTGGAAGCGGGGGGGGAAGAGACCCAGTACTTC
>TRBV12-3/TRBV12-4|TRBJ2-7|-|-
CASSHLPGHIGASVTYEQYF
TGTGCCAGCAGCCACCTTCCGGGACATATTGGCGCTTCTGTTACCTACGAGCAGTACTTC
>TRBV11-2|TRBJ2-3|many|TRBD1
CASSLQGDTDTQYF
TGTGCCAGCAGCTTACAGGGGGACACAGATACGCAGTATTTT
>TRBV20-1|TRBJ1-3|few|TRBD1
CSARVGTVRPSGNTIYF
TGCAGTGCTAGAGTAGGGACAGTTCGCCCCTCTGGAAACACCATATATTTT
>TRBV12-3/TRBV12-4|TRBJ1-2|few|-
CASSLRETYGYTF
TGTGCCAGCAGTTTGAGGGAAACCTATGGCTACACCTTC
>TRBV20-1|TRBJ2-3|-|-
CSAHSSGADTQYF
TGCAGTGCCCACTCGTCCGGGGCGGATACGCAGTATTTT
>TRBV20-1|TRBJ1-2|many|-
CSARVIISYGYTF
TGCAGTGCTAGAGTCATAATAAGCTATGGCTACACCTTC
>TRBV7-9|TRBJ2-1|-|TRBD1
CASSLSDRAERQFF
TGTGCCAGCAGCCTCTCGGACAGGGCGGAGAGGCAGTTCTTC
>TRBV7-9|TRBJ2-5|many|-
CASSLGGMETQYF
TGTGCCAGCAGCTTAGGAGGGATGGAGACCCAGTACTTC
>TRBV6-5|TRBJ2-2|-|-
CGAGSSTGELFF
TGTGGGGCGGGGTCAAGCACCGGGGAGCTGTTTTTT
>TRBV20-1|TRBJ2-1|many|TRBD2
CSARRTSSYNEQFF
TGCAGTGCTAGGAGGACTAGCTCCTACAATGAGCAGTTCTTC
>TRBV20-1|TRBJ2-3|many|TRBD2
CSELAGGPADTQYF
TGCAGTGAATTGGCGGGGGGGCCTGCAGATACGCAGTATTTT
>TRBV6-5|TRBJ1-1|-|-
CASSYMSGNDEAFF
TGTGCCAGCAGTTATATGTCTGGGAATGATGAAGCTTTCTTT
>TRBV28|TRBJ2-1|-|TRBD2
CASSTRLASTAYNEQFF
TGTGCCAGCAGTACCCGACTAGCAAGCACTGCCTACAATGAGCAGTTCTTC
>TRBV6-2/TRBV6-3|TRBJ2-3|few|TRBD1
CASSPEGAGTDTQYF
TGTGCCAGCAGTCCCGAGGGGGCTGGCACAGATACGCAGTATTTT
>TRBV5-1|TRBJ2-1|-|TRBD1
CASTSGTGGNNEQFF
TGCGCCAGCACCTCCGGGACAGGGGGTAATAATGAGCAGTTCTTC
>TRBV20-1|TRBJ1-6|many|TRBD1
CRDYDRVWPPLHF
TGCAGGGACTATGACAGGGTTTGGCCACCCCTCCACTTT
>TRBV12-3/TRBV12-4|TRBJ1-5|-|TRBD1
CASSPDRNQPQHF
TGTGCCAGCAGCCCGGACAGGAATCAGCCCCAGCATTTT
>TRBV20-1|TRBJ2-5|many|-
CSAHRKETQYF
TGCAGTGCTCACCGAAAGGAGACCCAGTACTTC
>TRBV12-3/TRBV12-4|TRBJ1-1|many|-
CASSLVVTEAFF
TGTGCCAGCAGTTTGGTTGTCACTGAAGCTTTCTTT
>TRBV20-1|TRBJ1-5|few|-
CSASQGRDQPQHF
TGCAGTGCTAGCCAGGGGAGGGATCAGCCCCAGCATTTT
>TRBV4-2|TRBJ1-2|many|-
CASSQTFLEAINYGYTF
TGTGCCAGCAGCCAAACGTTTTTAGAGGCTATTAACTATGGCTACACCTTC
>TRBV3-1|TRBJ2-4|many|-
CASSQGDIQYF
TGTGCCAGCAGCCAAGGGGACATTCAGTACTTC
>TRBV12-3/TRBV12-4|TRBJ2-2|-|TRBD1
CASSPGDRFTGELFF
TGTGCCAGCAGTCCTGGGGACAGATTCACCGGGGAGCTGTTTTTT